This TCR beta chain was sequenced in a study of cytotoxic CD8 clonotypes in ibrutinib-treated CLL (dated by TCRdb to the early 2020s). About the investigation overall: The cohort was composed of about a dozen relapsed/refractory and approximately 16 treatment-naive patients; IGHV unmutated status was identified in about 17 patients. Partial responses were observed in roughly 25 patients and complete responses in 2; after a median follow-up of 68 months, remission was maintained in around 14 patients and progression was observed in about twelve. The response samples were drawn at a median of roughly eleven months into treatment, with a range of about 6 to 40 months. Samples averaged roughly 260,000 productive templates and approximately 100,000 productive rearrangements. Of the 70 to 100 people in the trial, around 24 had longitudinal samples available. Cryopreserved peripheral blood mononuclear cells were obtained prior to treatment, at the time of response, and at either disease progression or sustained remission. Patients were still on ibrutinib when every remission and progressive disease sample was collected. Study-wide conclusions, independent of this receptor: At baseline, clonality was higher than in age-matched healthy donors and showed a strong correlation with circulating CD8+ T-cell counts. An increase in clonality was observed at ibrutinib response, with clonality remaining stable during sustained remission and falling back toward baseline at progression. Public clonotypes were rare and either shrank or stayed stable during treatment, and the rise in clonality at ibrutinib response reflected expansion of private clonotypes. Sampling times were not matched between sustained-remission and progressing patients, and lymph node repertoires were not studied.

The V and J ends are trimmed by 5 bases and 7 bases, leaving 9 bases between them. For CDR1 and CDR2, the germline V gene lists SGHTA and FQGTGA. There are 11 amino acids in the CDR3, from cysteine to phenylalanine inclusive. Only the CDR3 portion is preserved as DNA: 33 bases, with reading frame beginning at the first base. About this clone itself: Its cognate antigen has yet to be identified. It has no much larger one-base neighbor in the sample; base qualities were not kept.

For TCR beta library preparation, approximately 1.9 micrograms of genomic DNA was extracted from cryopreserved PBMCs. Longitudinal blood samples from CLL patients on ibrutinib monotherapy underwent high-throughput TCR beta sequencing. Patients were enrolled in a phase 2 open-label single-center ibrutinib monotherapy trial. On a MiSeq, deep resolution sequencing aimed for a depth between 1 in 1 million and 1 in 200,000 T cells, with each clonotype covered approximately 9.8x on average. TCR beta libraries were generated with the immunoSEQ hsTCRB Kit. The original methods were these. ImmunoSEQ Data Assistant and ImmunoSEQ Analyzer were used for data analysis, and V, D and J genes were assigned according to IMGT definitions. Clonality, which ranges from 0 to 1, was calculated as one minus the normalized Shannon entropy of productive rearrangement frequencies. Only overrepresented clonotypes making up at least 0.05% of each patient's repertoire were included in the public clonotype analysis. Roughly 13 age-matched healthy donor repertoires from immuneACCESS served as clonality controls. TCRdb retrieved this table from immuneACCESS and kept in-frame rearrangements only. Not all clones are present; in checked studies, unresolved V genes account for under half, and no reason is known for the remainder. V and J calls and clone size come straight from that table; D and trimming were deduced from the DNA. For this sample there are about 300,000 clones; 67% appear just once. The ten most abundant clones make up about 5.9% of the sample.

This TCR was sampled from a human donor with chronic lymphocytic leukemia. The starting material was PBMCs, obtained after 36 months of ibrutinib treatment. The rearrangement combines TRBV7-3 with TRBJ2-7; tentative D gene TRBD1, with 5 bases matching. The DNA reads TGTGCCAGCAGCCAGGGTCGGGAGCAGTACTTC. Its translation reads: CASSQGREQYF.